This T cell receptor (beta chain) derives from a study of cytomegalovirus exposure and HLA in healthy donors. In the case of this clone: Its target is not known.

Amplification used 60 Vbeta primers and 13 Jbeta primers. The method was immunoSEQ multiplex PCR; TCRdb's version includes in-frame clones alone and lacks a portion of them. The sample holds about 140,000 clones, roughly 79% seen once. Study results and caveats: A later analysis reported that several of the most significant clusters appeared to be linked to common viral pathogens, among them Epstein-Barr virus. According to an earlier analysis, most TCR beta V segments yielded productive rearrangements about 87% or about 30% of the time.

All donors participated as healthy donors of bone marrow. There are 15 residues in the CDR3. From germline, CDR1 is SGHTA and CDR2 FQGNSA. Germline trimming cut 3 bases from V and 1 base from J; bases unmatched to any gene: 1. The receptor's source is a man between 25 and 39 years old in good health and CMV-seropositive. The chain has TRBV7-2 and TRBJ2-3, with 10 bases fitting TRBD1. Specimen: PBMCs. CDR3 DNA: TGTGCCAGCAGCTTCGGACAGGGGGGCACAGATACGCAGTATTTT. Its translation is CASSFGQGGTDTQYF.